A selection of T cell receptor beta chains follows, all from one sample in a study of T cell responses to AZD1222 COVID-19 vaccine. The method was immunoSEQ multiplex PCR; TCRdb's version includes in-frame clones alone and lacks a portion of them. The sample has tens of thousands of clones; approximately 90% are singletons. Sequenced here: peripheral blood, sampled 28 days after the second AZD1222 dose. The receptor set was obtained from an adult who received the AZD1222 COVID-19 vaccine. Each CDR3 is given without its conserved first and last residue. The order of the fields is D gene, V gene, J gene, CDR3 protein. A D gene is named only where the DNA matches it firmly.

d_gene: .
v_gene: TRBV19
j_gene: TRBJ1-5
CDR3aa: ASSIGPASTASNQPQH

d_gene: TRBD1
v_gene: TRBV5-4
j_gene: TRBJ2-4
CDR3aa: ATTDRVANIQY

d_gene: .
v_gene: TRBV5-1
j_gene: TRBJ1-3
CDR3aa: ASRSFAGASGNTIY

d_gene: .
v_gene: TRBV11-2
j_gene: TRBJ2-3
CDR3aa: ASSQPTDTQY

d_gene: TRBD1
v_gene: TRBV7-9
j_gene: TRBJ2-3
CDR3aa: ASSNRGGTDTQY

d_gene: .
v_gene: TRBV7-3
j_gene: TRBJ1-5
CDR3aa: ASSLGLGQPQH

d_gene: TRBD2
v_gene: TRBV19
j_gene: TRBJ2-7
CDR3aa: ASSIVTSGAYEQY

d_gene: TRBD1
v_gene: TRBV5-1
j_gene: TRBJ2-1
CDR3aa: ASSVPIVGTGINEQF

d_gene: .
v_gene: TRBV6-5
j_gene: TRBJ1-3
CDR3aa: ASSRDVPSGNTIY

d_gene: TRBD1
v_gene: TRBV6-5
j_gene: TRBJ2-7
CDR3aa: ASNKRDSSYEQY

d_gene: .
v_gene: TRBV28
j_gene: TRBJ2-3
CDR3aa: ASSLSTGGSTDTQY

d_gene: .
v_gene: TRBV4-1
j_gene: TRBJ2-1
CDR3aa: ASSQPFSSYEQF

d_gene: TRBD1
v_gene: TRBV5-1
j_gene: TRBJ2-7
CDR3aa: ASSPGTALYEQY

d_gene: .
v_gene: TRBV6-2/TRBV6-3
j_gene: TRBJ1-5
CDR3aa: ASSYVGPNQPQH